This TCR beta chain came from a study of immune heterogeneity within non-small cell lung tumors. This clonotype is medium-sized by share. Amplifying TCR beta CDR3 involved multiplex PCR carried out with 32 V and 13 J primers. TCRdb ran MiXCR on the multiplex PCR reads and lists one entry per CDR3 protein. The sample shows roughly 13,000 distinct CDR3 sequences, about 25% of them seen only once. Bulk tumor genomic DNA, 450 to 600 ng per sample, was the template. Surgeons took several biopsies per primary tumor, spaced far apart, during surgery. Each patient presented with untreated, newly diagnosed non-small cell lung cancer and received curative surgery. Sequencing used lung tumor tissue. This clonotype originated in a man between 45 and 60 years old with non-small cell lung cancer.

In DNA form, the CDR3 reads TGTGCCAGCAGTTCGGGACAGCTCTCTGGAAACACCATATATTTT. It is translated as CASSSGQLSGNTIYF. The chain uses TRBV28 and TRBJ1-3; 7 bases agree with TRBD1. J gave up 0 bases and V 4 bases, and 3 bases lay outside the gene matches. CDR1 and CDR2 (germline): MDHEN, SYDVKM. The CDR3 loop spans 15 amino acids.